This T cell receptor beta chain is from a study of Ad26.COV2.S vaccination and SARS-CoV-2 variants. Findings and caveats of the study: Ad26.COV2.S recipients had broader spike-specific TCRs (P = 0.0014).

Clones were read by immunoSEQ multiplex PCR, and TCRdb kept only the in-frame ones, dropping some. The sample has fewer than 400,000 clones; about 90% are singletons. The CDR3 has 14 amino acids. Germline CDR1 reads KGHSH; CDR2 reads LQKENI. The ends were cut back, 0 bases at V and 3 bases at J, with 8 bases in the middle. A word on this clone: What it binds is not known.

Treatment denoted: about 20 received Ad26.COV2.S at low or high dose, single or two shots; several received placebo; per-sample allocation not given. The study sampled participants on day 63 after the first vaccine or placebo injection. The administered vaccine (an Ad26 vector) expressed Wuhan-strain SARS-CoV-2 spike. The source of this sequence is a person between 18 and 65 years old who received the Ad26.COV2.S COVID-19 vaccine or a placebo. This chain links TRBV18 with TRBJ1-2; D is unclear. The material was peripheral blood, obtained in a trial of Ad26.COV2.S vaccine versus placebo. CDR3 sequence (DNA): TGTGCCAGCTCACCACCCGGGTTGTACTATGGCTACACCTTC. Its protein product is CASSPPGLYYGYTF.